Listed below are T cell receptor beta chains from one sample, sequenced in a study of shared clonotypes between healthy human individuals. Assay used: immunoSEQ multiplex PCR; TCRdb lists only in-frame clones, some missing. The sample holds 400,000 or so clones, 96% seen once. The sequencing sample was made of memory CD8+ T cells sorted from blood. The source is a man aged 30-40 years in good health. CDR3s include the opening cysteine and the closing phenylalanine or tryptophan. The D gene is left open where the match is weak. Size is stated for part of the rows, as once, few or many counts, or as a class when the clone is expanded.

NA,TRBV7-2,NA,TRBJ2-7,17,CASSLPKRLGSSYEQYF,TGTGCCAGCAGCTTACCCAAAAGACTAGGATCCTCTTACGAGCAGTACTTC
NA,TRBV25-1,NA,TRBJ2-4,13,CASSEGGRNIQYF,TGTGCCAGCAGTGAGGGGGGACGGAACATTCAGTACTTC
NA,TRBV30,NA,TRBJ1-1,15,CAWRGTRLMNTEAFF,TGTGCCTGGAGGGGGACACGGCTCATGAACACTGAAGCTTTCTTT
NA,TRBV28,NA,TRBJ1-1,13,CASSLRTANEAFF,TGTGCCAGCAGTTTACGAACAGCGAATGAAGCTTTCTTT
NA,TRBV11-1,NA,TRBJ2-7,16,CASSETGNPPGYEQYF,TGTGCCAGCAGCGAAACGGGGAACCCCCCTGGCTACGAGCAGTACTTC
NA,TRBV11-2,NA,TRBJ1-2,12,CASSAPLDGYTF,TGTGCCAGCAGCGCGCCACTTGATGGCTACACCTTC
NA,TRBV29-1,NA,TRBJ1-1,12,CSVSDRNTEAFF,TGCAGCGTTTCCGACCGGAACACTGAAGCTTTCTTT
NA,TRBV6-1,NA,TRBJ2-7,11,CASSAPYEQYF,TGTGCCAGCAGTGCCCCCTACGAGCAGTACTTC
TRBD2,TRBV28,NA,TRBJ2-2,17,CASSSASGRAYTGELFF,TGTGCCAGCAGTTCCGCCTCCGGGAGGGCTTACACCGGGGAGCTGTTTTTT
TRBD1,TRBV29-1,NA,TRBJ1-1,13,CSVGQGLNTEAFF,TGCAGCGTGGGACAGGGCCTGAACACTGAAGCTTTCTTT
NA,TRBV6-1,NA,TRBJ2-7,12,CASSAGSYKQYF,TGTGCCAGCAGTGCCGGATCATACAAGCAGTACTTC
NA,TRBV30,NA,TRBJ2-5,12,CAWSVLGETQYF,TGTGCCTGGAGTGTACTAGGGGAGACCCAGTACTTC
NA,TRBV29-1,NA,TRBJ2-7,11,CSVVTGSEQYF,TGCAGCGTTGTCACAGGGAGCGAGCAGTACTTC
NA,TRBV28,NA,TRBJ2-7,12,CASSSGVGEQYF,TGTGCCAGCAGTTCGGGGGTAGGCGAGCAGTACTTC
TRBD2,TRBV9,NA,TRBJ2-5,16,CASSSGLAGAGETQYF,TGTGCCAGCAGCTCGGGACTAGCGGGAGCAGGCGAGACCCAGTACTTC
NA,TRBV21-1,NA,TRBJ2-5,15,CASSMEWIQGETQYF,TGTGCCAGCAGCATGGAATGGATCCAGGGAGAGACCCAGTACTTC
TRBD2,TRBV4-1,once,TRBJ2-1,17,CASSRLIVTSPGNEQFF,TGCGCCAGCAGTCGTCTGATTGTGACTAGCCCTGGCAATGAGCAGTTCTTC
TRBD2,TRBV6-4,once,TRBJ2-1,15,CASSDGTSGRVEQFF,TGTGCCAGCAGTGACGGGACTAGCGGGAGGGTCGAGCAGTTCTTC
NA,TRBV4-1,once,TRBJ2-7,13,CASSHEALYEQYF,TGCGCCAGCAGCCATGAAGCGCTCTACGAGCAGTACTTC
NA,TRBV7-2,NA,TRBJ2-2,14,CASSPHLVVGELFF,TGTGCCAGCAGCCCCCACCTAGTGGTCGGGGAGCTGTTTTTT
TRBD1,TRBV5-6,NA,TRBJ1-6,15,CASSPLDRGDSPLHF,TGTGCCAGCAGCCCTCTGGACAGGGGTGATTCACCCCTCCACTTT
TRBD2,TRBV5-6,NA,TRBJ2-7,15,CASSLGTRDDFEQYF,TGTGCCAGCAGCTTGGGGACTAGGGACGACTTCGAGCAGTACTTC
NA,TRBV7-9,NA,TRBJ2-5,15,CASSLVGSLQETQYF,TGTGCCAGCAGCTTAGTTGGTTCCCTCCAAGAGACCCAGTACTTC
NA,TRBV29-1,NA,TRBJ1-1,9,CSVDTEAFF,TGCAGCGTTGACACGGAAGCTTTCTTT
TRBD1,TRBV6-6,NA,TRBJ1-2,13,CASSPDRSYGYTF,TGTGCCAGCAGCCCGGACAGGTCCTATGGCTACACCTTC
TRBD1,TRBV6-6,NA,TRBJ2-7,14,CASSYGTGVYEQYF,TGTGCCAGCAGTTACGGGACAGGGGTCTACGAGCAGTACTTC
NA,TRBV9,NA,TRBJ2-5,15,CASSVGTGKQETQYF,TGTGCCAGCAGCGTAGGAACAGGGAAACAAGAGACCCAGTACTTC
NA,TRBV2,NA,TRBJ1-2,14,CASIRDVGQNGYTF,TGTGCCAGCATCAGGGACGTAGGGCAGAATGGCTACACCTTC
NA,TRBV5-8,NA,TRBJ1-5,15,CASSLGTYSNQPQHF,TGTGCCAGCAGCTTGGGGACGTATAGCAATCAGCCCCAGCATTTT
TRBD1,TRBV5-1,NA,TRBJ2-3,14,CASSPGQGTNTQYF,TGCGCCAGCAGCCCCGGACAGGGGACCAATACGCAGTATTTT
NA,TRBV7-2,NA,TRBJ1-1,15,CASSLKPDPYSEAFF,TGTGCCAGCAGCTTAAAGCCGGACCCCTATTCTGAAGCTTTCTTT
TRBD1,TRBV19,NA,TRBJ1-1,13,CASSRTGGTEAFF,TGTGCCAGTAGTAGGACAGGGGGCACTGAAGCTTTCTTT
NA,TRBV28,once,TRBJ2-7,11,CASSLTGEQYF,TGTGCCAGCAGTTTAACAGGCGAGCAGTACTTC
NA,TRBV12-2,NA,TRBJ1-5,15,CASRLWSRSNQPQHF,TGTGCAAGTCGCTTATGGTCCAGGTCCAATCAGCCCCAGCATTTT
NA,TRBV19,NA,TRBJ2-1,14,CASSIGGLYNEQFF,TGTGCCAGTAGTATAGGAGGACTCTACAATGAGCAGTTCTTC
NA,TRBV18,NA,TRBJ2-5,15,CASSIETSPREGQYF,TGTGCCAGCTCGATTGAGACATCCCCAAGAGAGGGCCAGTACTTC
TRBD2,TRBV5-4,NA,TRBJ2-1,14,CASSVGTSRNEQFF,TGTGCCAGCAGCGTCGGGACTAGTAGGAATGAGCAGTTCTTC
TRBD2,TRBV7-9,NA,TRBJ2-1,15,CASSLLAGVANEQFF,TGTGCCAGCAGCTTACTAGCGGGAGTTGCCAATGAGCAGTTCTTC
NA,TRBV27,NA,TRBJ1-4,14,CASSRTGYNEKLFF,TGTGCCAGCAGCCGAACAGGGTATAATGAAAAACTGTTTTTT
TRBD1,TRBV9,NA,TRBJ1-1,15,CASRRSGQGETEAFF,TGTGCCAGCCGGCGGTCGGGACAGGGCGAAACTGAAGCTTTCTTT
NA,TRBV4-1,NA,TRBJ2-5,14,CASSQGWGQETQYF,TGCGCCAGCAGCCAAGGATGGGGGCAAGAGACCCAGTACTTC
NA,TRBV7-8,NA,TRBJ2-1,17,CASSFGAGTSGYNEQFF,NA
NA,TRBV6-4,NA,TRBJ1-1,13,CASRTDGSTEAFF,TGTGCCAGCAGAACGGATGGTAGCACTGAAGCTTTCTTT
TRBD2,TRBV30,NA,TRBJ2-2,16,CAWRRIGGSSTGELFF,TGTGCCTGGAGGCGGATAGGCGGGAGTAGCACCGGGGAGCTGTTTTTT
TRBD2,TRBV28,NA,TRBJ2-1,17,CASSFREAGTEYNEQFF,TGTGCCAGCAGTTTCCGGGAGGCAGGGACTGAGTACAATGAGCAGTTCTTC
TRBD2,TRBV10-3,NA,TRBJ2-6,18,CAISEGIAGSSGANVLTF,TGTGCCATCAGTGAAGGAATAGCGGGAAGCTCTGGGGCCAACGTCCTGACTTTC
NA,TRBV10-1,NA,TRBJ2-5,14,CASSDPTGQETQYF,TGCGCCAGCAGTGACCCGACAGGACAAGAGACCCAGTACTTC
NA,TRBV15,NA,TRBJ2-3,14,CATSRVTSTDTQYF,TGTGCCACCAGTCGGGTTACTAGCACAGATACGCAGTATTTT